The 3 T cell receptor beta chains reported below all come from one sample, sequenced in a study of shared clonotypes between healthy human individuals. Produced via immunoSEQ multiplex PCR; TCRdb's table is partial and in-frame only. The sample gives fewer than 400,000 clones, around two thirds of which show up once; 10% is in the top ten. Sequencing input: memory CD4+ T cells sorted from blood. Subset meaning: CD45RA-negative fraction. The receptors originated from a man aged 25 to 40 in good health.

J is TRBJ1-4 and V is TRBV27, with a possible D match to TRBD1 (5 bases). CDR1 is MNHEY and CDR2 is SMNVEV in the germline V gene (reference sequence). This CDR3 is 14 amino acids long. The germline V and J ends were trimmed by 7 bases and 12 bases, with 21 bases remaining between them. Here the CDR3 reads CASTQEPNGGELFF. As DNA, the CDR3 is TGTGCCAGCACGCAAGAACCAAACGGAGGGGAACTGTTTTTT.

The CDR3 loop is CASSLGIQETQYF. The DNA of the CDR3 is TGTGCCAGCAGCTTGGGCATCCAAGAGACCCAGTACTTC. The chain recombines TRBV5-4 with TRBJ2-5; D is unclear. V lost 0 bases, J lost 1 base, and 4 bases lay in between. Germline loops: CDR1 SGHNT, CDR2 YYREEE (reference sequence). The CDR3 runs 13 residues. The variable domain in full, completed from reference TRBV5-4 and TRBJ2-5, reads ETGVTQSPTHLIKTRGQQVTLRCSSQSGHNTVSWYQQALGQGPQFIFQYYREEENGRGNFPPRFSGLQFPNYSSELNVNALELDDSALYLCASSLGIQETQYFGPGTRLLVL.

There are a few counts of this clone. The chain has TRBV6-5 and TRBJ1-2, with D perhaps matching TRBD1 (6 bases). The germline gives CDR1 MNHEY, CDR2 SVGAGI. The CDR3 length is 14 residues. The ends were cut back, 6 bases at V and 6 bases at J, with 17 bases in the middle. The CDR3 spells CASSQQGGFDGYTF. CDR3 nucleotide sequence: TGTGCCAGCAGCCAACAGGGTGGGTTTGATGGCTACACCTTC.